This T cell receptor beta chain originates from a study of T-cell reconstitution after alpha-beta-depleted transplantation in children. V was pared by 10 bases and J by 7 bases, with 14 bases between. The CDR3 is 13 amino acids. Per germline, CDR1 MNHEY and CDR2 SVGEGT. This clonotype was recorded many times. Preparation of the TCRbeta library used unique molecular identifiers. One entry per CDR3 protein results from TCRdb running MiXCR on the PCR reads. The repertoire consists of under 300,000 distinct CDR3 sequences, with roughly 10% occurring once and the leading ten covering around 24%. The sample consisted of peripheral blood, taken 180 days after TCRalphabeta/CD19-depleted stem cell transplant. This TCR was recovered from a male patient between 2 and 10 years old who had a stem cell transplant for chronic granulomatous disease, so the T cells may come from the graft donor. The V call is TRBV6-2 or TRBV6-3, the J call TRBJ1-6, with D perhaps matching TRBD1 (5 bases). In DNA form, the CDR3 reads TGTGCCATCTCGGGACCGAAGAATTCACCCCTCCACTTT. It specifies CAISGPKNSPLHF.